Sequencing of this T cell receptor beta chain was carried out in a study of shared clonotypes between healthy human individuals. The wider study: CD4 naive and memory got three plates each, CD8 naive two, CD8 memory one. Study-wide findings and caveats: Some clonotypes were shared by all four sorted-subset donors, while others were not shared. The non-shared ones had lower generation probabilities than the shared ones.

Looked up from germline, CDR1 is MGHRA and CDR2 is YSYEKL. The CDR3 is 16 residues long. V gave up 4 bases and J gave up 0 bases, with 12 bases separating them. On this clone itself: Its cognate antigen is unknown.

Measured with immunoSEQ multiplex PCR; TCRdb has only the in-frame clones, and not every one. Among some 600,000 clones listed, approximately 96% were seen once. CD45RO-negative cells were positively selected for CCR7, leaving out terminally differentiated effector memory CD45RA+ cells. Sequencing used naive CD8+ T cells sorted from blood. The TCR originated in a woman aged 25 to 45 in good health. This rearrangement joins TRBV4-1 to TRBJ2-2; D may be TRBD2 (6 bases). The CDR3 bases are TGCGCCAGCAGCCCAGAGGACTATACGAACACCGGGGAGCTGTTTTTT. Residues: CASSPEDYTNTGELFF.